This is a list of T cell receptor beta chains from one sample in a study of cytomegalovirus exposure and HLA in healthy donors. The protocol was immunoSEQ multiplex PCR, while the TCRdb copy is restricted to in-frame clones and leaves out a portion. The sample carries about 98,000 clones, around 80% recorded once. Sequenced material: PBMCs. The receptor set was obtained from a man aged 55 to 70 in good health and CMV-seropositive. Both conserved end residues are part of each CDR3. Each record gives: clone size, V gene, J gene, D gene, CDR3 DNA, CDR3 protein. The D gene is left open where the match is weak. For some rows the clone size is stated as once, few or many, or as a class when expanded; others skip it.

few	TRBV2	TRBJ1-5	TRBD1	TGTGCCAGCAGTGTCCGGGACAGCCAGGAACAGCCCCAGCATTTT	CASSVRDSQEQPQHF
.	TRBV5-6	TRBJ1-2	TRBD1	TGTGCCAGCAGCGCCCGGACAGGGGGCGCCCCGAATGGCTACACCTTC	CASSARTGGAPNGYTF
.	TRBV27	TRBJ2-5	TRBD2	TGTGCCAGCAGTCCCCGCCAGCGGGGGGGCCTGGAGACCCAGTACTTC	CASSPRQRGGLETQYF
.	TRBV11-2	TRBJ1-2	.	TGTGCCAGCAGCTTGGGGGCGTCAACTAACTATGGCTACACCTTC	CASSLGASTNYGYTF
few	TRBV7-6	TRBJ1-5	.	TGTGCCAGCAGCTTAGACGACAACCCCCGCCGGCCCCAGCATTTT	CASSLDDNPRRPQHF
.	TRBV27	TRBJ2-7	.	TGTGCCAGCAGTTTAGGGAGCAGCCCCCCCATATGGGAGCAGTACTTC	CASSLGSSPPIWEQYF
.	TRBV6-6	TRBJ2-5	.	TGTGCCAGCACCTCCCGTGAGACCCAGTACTTC	CASTSRETQYF
.	TRBV30	TRBJ1-1	.	TGTGCCTGGAGTGCACCCCCGGGTGCTGAAGCTTTCTTT	CAWSAPPGAEAFF
.	TRBV6-5	TRBJ2-3	TRBD1	TGTGCCAGCAGTTGGACAGGGTTGGATACGCAGTATTTT	CASSWTGLDTQYF
.	TRBV6-1	TRBJ1-5	.	TGTGCCAGCAGTGAGTCCGGGACTCTAAATCAGCCCCAGCATTTT	CASSESGTLNQPQHF
.	TRBV6-1	TRBJ2-7	TRBD1	TGTGCCAGCACTACACAGGGGCCCGAGCAGTACTTC	CASTTQGPEQYF
.	TRBV7-8	TRBJ2-2	TRBD2	TGTGCCAGCAGCTTGACCACTAGCGGGGTCGGGGAGCTGTTTTTT	CASSLTTSGVGELFF
.	TRBV6-1	TRBJ2-7	TRBD1	TGTGCCAGCACCCTACAGGGGAGCTCCTACGAGCAGTACTTC	CASTLQGSSYEQYF
.	TRBV7-9	TRBJ1-3	.	TGTGCCAGCAGCTTAGCGTCAACAGAAGGAAACACCATATATTTT	CASSLASTEGNTIYF
.	TRBV23-1	TRBJ2-3	TRBD2	TGCGCCAGCAGTCCGCCTAGCGGGGCGACCACAGATACGCAGTATTTT	CASSPPSGATTDTQYF
once	TRBV19	TRBJ1-1	.	TGTGCCAGTCGATGGGGGGTTACTGAAGCTTTCTTT	CASRWGVTEAFF
.	TRBV7-3	TRBJ2-7	TRBD1	TGTGCCAGCAGCCCCTACGGGTGGACAGGGCGAGACGAGCAGTACTTC	CASSPYGWTGRDEQYF
.	TRBV4-1	TRBJ1-5	.	TGCGCCAGCAGCCAAGAGACCAGACAGACAGGCGGCATTAATCAGCCCCAGCATTTT	CASSQETRQTGGINQPQHF
.	TRBV7-2	TRBJ2-1	.	TGTGCCAGCAGCTTAGGCGGCACCTCCTACAATGAGCAGTTCTTC	CASSLGGTSYNEQFF
.	TRBV4-1	TRBJ2-7	TRBD1	TGCGCCAGCAGCCAAGACAGGGGGCGCTACGAGCAGTACTTC	CASSQDRGRYEQYF
.	TRBV6-5	TRBJ2-3	.	TGTGCCAGCAGTTACTCTTGGGGGCACACAGATACGCAGTATTTT	CASSYSWGHTDTQYF
.	TRBV5-4	TRBJ2-2	.	TGTGCCAGCAGCTTGCAGAGGCCCAACACCGGGGAGCTGTTTTTT	CASSLQRPNTGELFF
.	TRBV18	TRBJ2-3	.	TGTGCCAGCTCGAGTAGCCCTCAGGATACGCAGTATTTT	CASSSSPQDTQYF
.	TRBV7-6	TRBJ2-5	TRBD1	TGTGCCAGCAGCTTAGAAACAGGGGATGGAGAGACCCAGTACTTC	CASSLETGDGETQYF
.	TRBV5-4	TRBJ2-7	.	TGTGCCAGCAGTTCGGACAGCCCGATCGAGCAGTACTTC	CASSSDSPIEQYF
.	TRBV4-1	TRBJ2-7	TRBD1	TGCGCCAGCAGCACCGGGACAGCAGTCTCCTACGAGCAGTACTTC	CASSTGTAVSYEQYF
.	TRBV10-3	TRBJ2-3	.	TGTGCCATCAGGAACCGGACTTCCTACACAGATACGCAGTATTTT	CAIRNRTSYTDTQYF
.	TRBV5-4	TRBJ1-4	.	TGTGCCAGCAGCAACTCACCAGGTGTAGGTGAAAAACTGTTTTTT	CASSNSPGVGEKLFF
.	TRBV7-3	TRBJ1-1	TRBD1	TGTGCCAGCAGTTTGGAATCCAGGGGGCACACTGAAGCTTTCTTT	CASSLESRGHTEAFF
.	TRBV30	TRBJ2-4	TRBD2	TGTGCCTGGAGTTCCGCTAGCGGACCTCAGTACTTC	CAWSSASGPQYF
.	TRBV5-1	TRBJ2-1	TRBD2	TGCGCCAGCAGCTTGTTAGGACTAGCGTCGTACAATGAGCAGTTCTTC	CASSLLGLASYNEQFF
.	TRBV5-1	TRBJ2-3	.	TGCGCCAGCAGCGAGCCCTCACCGCGGGCGCAGTATTTT	CASSEPSPRAQYF
.	TRBV5-6	TRBJ2-7	.	TGTGCCAGCAGCTTGGGCGACAGTTTCTACTACGAGCAGTACTTC	CASSLGDSFYYEQYF
.	TRBV27	TRBJ2-1	TRBD2	TGTGCCAGCAGCCTATCCCCGATCCGGACTAGCGGGGGGGCCGCCTACAATGAGCAGTTCTTC	CASSLSPIRTSGGAAYNEQFF
.	TRBV19	TRBJ2-7	.	TGTGCCAGTAGCTCAGGTAACTCCTACGAGCAGTACTTC	CASSSGNSYEQYF
.	TRBV7-8	TRBJ2-5	TRBD1	TGTGCCAGCAGCTTTGGACAGGCTTACCAAGAGACCCAGTACTTC	CASSFGQAYQETQYF
.	TRBV28	TRBJ2-7	TRBD1	TGTGCCAGCAGTTCCGATAGGGGACAGGGGAGCCACGAGCAGTACTTC	CASSSDRGQGSHEQYF
.	TRBV5-1	TRBJ2-1	.	TGCGCCAGCAGCCCCGGGGACTCCTACAATGAGCAGTTCTTC	CASSPGDSYNEQFF
.	TRBV6-1	TRBJ1-5	.	TGTGCCAGCAGTGCGCCCAGTAATAGCAATCAGCCCCAGCATTTT	CASSAPSNSNQPQHF
.	TRBV7-6	TRBJ2-2	.	TGTGCCAGCAGCTTAAAGGGGGGGGGTTCAAACACCGGGGAGCTGTTTTTT	CASSLKGGGSNTGELFF
.	TRBV10-3	TRBJ2-5	.	TGTGCCATCAACCGGGGGGCCCAGGAGACCCAGTACTTC	CAINRGAQETQYF
once	TRBV5-1	TRBJ2-4	TRBD2	TGCGCCAGCAGCCCCGGGCTAGCGGGAAAAAAAAACATTCAGTACTTC	CASSPGLAGKKNIQYF
.	TRBV15	TRBJ2-5	.	TGTGCCACCAGCAGAGCCCCCAATTTAGGAGGAGAGACCCAGTACTTC	CATSRAPNLGGETQYF
.	TRBV5-1	TRBJ2-1	TRBD2	TGCGCCAGCAGCATACTAGCGGGGCCAAACAATGAGCAGTTCTTC	CASSILAGPNNEQFF
few	TRBV30	TRBJ1-4	.	TGTGCCTGCTTCTCGGGTGTAGCTGGAAAACTGTTTTTT	CACFSGVAGKLFF
.	TRBV19	TRBJ1-5	.	TGTGCCAGTAGTTACTCAGAGGGGAGGACGAATCAGCCCCAGCATTTT	CASSYSEGRTNQPQHF
.	TRBV5-6	TRBJ1-6	.	TGTGCCAGCAGCTACGTTGCGGCTTCAGGGTCACCCCTCCACTTT	CASSYVAASGSPLHF
.	TRBV6-1	TRBJ2-5	TRBD2	TGTGCCAGCAGTCGTGCTAGCGGGGGAGAAGAGACCCAGTACTTC	CASSRASGGEETQYF
.	TRBV5-8	TRBJ2-7	TRBD1	TGTGCCAGCAGCTTGGCGGGACAGGGGGGGTACGAGCAGTACTTC	CASSLAGQGGYEQYF
.	TRBV7-2	TRBJ1-4	.	TGTGCCAGCAGCTTAGTCGGGGTCGGCGCGGGGCACCGTGAAAAACTGTTTTTT	CASSLVGVGAGHREKLFF
.	TRBV2	TRBJ2-3	TRBD2	TGTGCCAGCATGAAGGGACTAGCGGGATCCACAGATACGCAGTATTTT	CASMKGLAGSTDTQYF
.	TRBV7-6	TRBJ2-7	TRBD1	TGTGCCAGCAGCAGCCCGGGACAGGGGGCCTACGAGCAGTACTTC	CASSSPGQGAYEQYF
few	TRBV6-5	TRBJ2-2	.	TGTGCCAGCAGGAGGAACACCGGGGAGCTGTTTTTT	CASRRNTGELFF